Sequencing of this TCR beta chain was carried out in a study of T-cell memory formation after mild COVID-19. Findings of the study overall: Cross-reactive memory seemingly joined, as some responding clones were found in pre-infection memory. CM and EM subsets held most contracting CD4+ clones; EMRA held CD8+ ones.

This clonotype was seen many times. Its antigen is undetermined. Constant-segment primers served in 5'RACE that generated TCR alpha and TCR beta cDNA libraries bearing sample barcodes and UMIs. TCRdb passed the 5' RACE reads through MiXCR, listing each CDR3 protein once. This sample has hundreds of thousands of distinct CDR3 sequences, with around 15% found just once. The source is a man between 18 and 29 years old who had mild COVID-19 (a few samples of this study predate the infection). Cell type and time point are not known. The specimen sequenced was PBMCs or a T cell subset sorted from them (not recorded which).

CDR3 in DNA: TGCAGCGTTGAAAGGGGGGAACAGGGTAATAGGACCTACGAGCAGTACGTC. Residues: CSVERGEQGNRTYEQYV. The chain couples TRBV29-1 to TRBJ2-7; possibly TRBD1 or TRBD2 for D (6 bases each). Trimming took 2 bases from V and 2 from J, leaving 22 bases between them. The CDR3 has 17 residues. Germline V CDR1 and CDR2: SQVTM, ANQGSEA.